Sequencing of this T cell receptor (beta chain) was carried out in a study of T cells in Graves' hyperthyroidism and ophthalmopathy. Study outcomes and limitations: Before onset, by a median of around six months, the model predicted ophthalmopathy.

Amplification targeted TCR beta CDR3 regions from RNA transcripts. A first-round RT-PCR of the TCR CDR3 used the HTBI primer set. TCRdb called the multiplex PCR reads again in MiXCR, with one record for every CDR3 protein. The table shows 93,000 or so distinct CDR3 sequences, with about 50% occurring only once. As to this clonotype: As yet, its antigen is unknown.

V lost 5 bases to trimming and J lost 8 bases, with 12 bases between them. The CDR3 loop spans 12 amino acids. Sequenced input: blood. The clonotype was recovered from a man aged 35 to 55 with Graves' hyperthyroidism. The chain combines TRBV12-3 or TRBV12-4 with TRBJ1-1, with D possibly being TRBD1 (5 bases). The CDR3 DNA is TGTGCCAGCAGTCGGGGGGGAACGGAAGCTTTCTTT. Its protein is CASSRGGTEAFF.